The entry that follows covers one T cell receptor beta chain sequence. Its antigen is unidentified. Unique molecular identifiers were added to individual cDNA molecules. TCRdb passed the 5' RACE reads through MiXCR, listing each CDR3 protein once. The sample has roughly 47,000 distinct CDR3 sequences, 20% to 25% seen once; the top ten hold 4.6%. This entry belongs to a study of early T cells in non-severe SARS-CoV-2 infection. In the study overall: It was bulk RNA from unsorted whole blood that was sequenced, and the chains were unpaired.

Trimming cost V 3 bases and J 0 bases, with 6 bases left between them. Germline CDR1 MGHRA, CDR2 YSYEKL. This CDR3 region has 15 residues. General observations from the study: Anti-spike CD8 responses were favored by VDJdb matching, which missed private and CD4 specificities.

The rearrangement uses TRBV4-1 and TRBJ1-6; D remains unclear. The specimen was whole blood, collected at baseline. This receptor was identified in an adult who was a healthcare worker with PCR-confirmed SARS-CoV-2 infection or an uninfected control (not recorded which). This chain's CDR3 is CASSHSSSYNSPLHF. CDR3 nucleotides: TGCGCCAGCAGCCACTCTAGCTCCTATAATTCACCCCTCCACTTT.